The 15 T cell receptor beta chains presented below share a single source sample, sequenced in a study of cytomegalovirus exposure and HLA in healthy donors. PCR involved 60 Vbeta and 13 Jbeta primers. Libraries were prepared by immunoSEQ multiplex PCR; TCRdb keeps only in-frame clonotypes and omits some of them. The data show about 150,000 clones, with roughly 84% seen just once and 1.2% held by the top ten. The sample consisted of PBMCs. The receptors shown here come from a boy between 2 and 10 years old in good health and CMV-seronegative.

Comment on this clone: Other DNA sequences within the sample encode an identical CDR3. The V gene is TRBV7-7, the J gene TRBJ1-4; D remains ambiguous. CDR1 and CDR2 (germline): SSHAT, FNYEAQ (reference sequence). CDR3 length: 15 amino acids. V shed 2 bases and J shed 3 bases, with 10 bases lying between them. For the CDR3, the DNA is TGTGCCAGCAGCTTAAGCGGTAACGCTAATGAAAAACTGTTTTTT. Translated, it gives CASSLSGNANEKLFF.

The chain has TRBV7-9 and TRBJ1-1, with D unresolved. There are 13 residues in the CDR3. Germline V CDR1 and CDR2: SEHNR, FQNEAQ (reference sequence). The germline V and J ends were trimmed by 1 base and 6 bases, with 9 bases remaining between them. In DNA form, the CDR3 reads TGTGCCAGCAGCTTAGTGGAGGCGGCTGAAGCTTTCTTT. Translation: CASSLVEAAEAFF. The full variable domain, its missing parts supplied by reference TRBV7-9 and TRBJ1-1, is DTGVSQNPRHKITKRGQNVTFRCDPISEHNRLYWYRQTLGQGPEFLTYFQNEAQLEKSRLLSDRFSAERPKGSFSTLEIQRTEQGDSAMYLCASSLVEAAEAFFGQGTRLTVV.

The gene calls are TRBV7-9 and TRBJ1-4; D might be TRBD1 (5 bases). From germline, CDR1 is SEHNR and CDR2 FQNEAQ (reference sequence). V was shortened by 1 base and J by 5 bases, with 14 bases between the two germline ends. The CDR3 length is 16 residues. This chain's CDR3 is CASSLGEGRRNEKLFF. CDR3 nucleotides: TGTGCCAGCAGCTTAGGGGAGGGACGGCGAAATGAAAAACTGTTTTTT.

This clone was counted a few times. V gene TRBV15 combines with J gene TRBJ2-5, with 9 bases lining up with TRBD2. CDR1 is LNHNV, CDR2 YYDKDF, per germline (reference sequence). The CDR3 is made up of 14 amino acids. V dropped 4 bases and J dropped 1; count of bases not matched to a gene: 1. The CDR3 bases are TGTGCCACCAGCACGGGACTAGCCCAAGAGACCCAGTACTTC. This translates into CATSTGLAQETQYF.

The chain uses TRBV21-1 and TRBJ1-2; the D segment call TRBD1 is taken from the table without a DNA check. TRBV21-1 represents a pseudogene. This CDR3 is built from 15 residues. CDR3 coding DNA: TGTGCCAGCAGCAAAGATGAGGACACCGACTATGGCTACACCTTC. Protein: CASSKDEDTDYGYTF.

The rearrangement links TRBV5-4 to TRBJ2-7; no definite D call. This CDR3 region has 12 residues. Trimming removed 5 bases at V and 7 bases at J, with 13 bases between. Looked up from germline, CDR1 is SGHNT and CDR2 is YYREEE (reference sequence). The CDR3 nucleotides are TGTGCCAGCAGTCTGCTAACCGGGGAGCAGTACTTC. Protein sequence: CASSLLTGEQYF.

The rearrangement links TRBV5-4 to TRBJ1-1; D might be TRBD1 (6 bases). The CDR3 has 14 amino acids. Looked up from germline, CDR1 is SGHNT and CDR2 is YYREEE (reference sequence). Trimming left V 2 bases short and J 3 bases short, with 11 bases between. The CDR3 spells CASSFQGTDTEAFF. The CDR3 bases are TGTGCCAGCAGCTTCCAGGGGACCGACACTGAAGCTTTCTTT.

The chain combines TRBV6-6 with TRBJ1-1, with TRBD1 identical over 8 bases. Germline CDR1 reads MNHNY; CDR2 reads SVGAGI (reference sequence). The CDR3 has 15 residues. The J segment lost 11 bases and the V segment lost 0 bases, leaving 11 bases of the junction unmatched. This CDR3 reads CASSYSSPDRVGAFF. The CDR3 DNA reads TGTGCCAGCAGTTACTCGAGCCCGGACAGGGTCGGGGCTTTCTTT.

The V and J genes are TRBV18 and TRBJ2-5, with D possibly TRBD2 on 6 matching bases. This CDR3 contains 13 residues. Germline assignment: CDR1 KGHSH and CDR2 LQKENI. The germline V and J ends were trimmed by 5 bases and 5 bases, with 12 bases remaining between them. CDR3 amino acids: CASSSGTGETQYF. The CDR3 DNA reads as TGTGCCAGCTCATCCGGGACTGGGGAGACCCAGTACTTC.

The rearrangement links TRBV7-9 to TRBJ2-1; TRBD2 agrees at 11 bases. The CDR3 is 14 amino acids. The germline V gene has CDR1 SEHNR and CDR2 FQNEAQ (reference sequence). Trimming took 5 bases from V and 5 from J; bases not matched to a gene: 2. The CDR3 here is CASSRGLADNEQFF. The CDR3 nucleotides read TGTGCCAGCAGCCGGGGACTAGCGGACAATGAGCAGTTCTTC.

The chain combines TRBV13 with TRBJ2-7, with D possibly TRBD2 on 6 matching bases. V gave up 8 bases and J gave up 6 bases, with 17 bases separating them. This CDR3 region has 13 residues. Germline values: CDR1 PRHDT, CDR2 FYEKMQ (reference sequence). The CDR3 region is CASGAGRLGEQYF. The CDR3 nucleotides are TGTGCCAGCGGGGCAGGGAGGTTGGGCGAGCAGTACTTC.

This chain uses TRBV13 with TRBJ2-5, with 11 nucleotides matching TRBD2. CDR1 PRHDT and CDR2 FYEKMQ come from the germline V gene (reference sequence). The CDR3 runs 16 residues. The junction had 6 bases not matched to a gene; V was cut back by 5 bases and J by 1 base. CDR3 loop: CASSETTSGTQETQYF. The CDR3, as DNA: TGTGCCAGCAGCGAAACGACTAGCGGGACCCAAGAGACCCAGTACTTC.

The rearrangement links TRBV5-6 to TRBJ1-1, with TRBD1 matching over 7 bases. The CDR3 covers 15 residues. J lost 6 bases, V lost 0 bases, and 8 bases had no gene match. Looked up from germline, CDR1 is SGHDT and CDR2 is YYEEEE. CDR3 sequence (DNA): TGTGCCAGCAGCTTGGAAGGGGGCCCGGGTTCTGAAGCTTTCTTT. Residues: CASSLEGGPGSEAFF.

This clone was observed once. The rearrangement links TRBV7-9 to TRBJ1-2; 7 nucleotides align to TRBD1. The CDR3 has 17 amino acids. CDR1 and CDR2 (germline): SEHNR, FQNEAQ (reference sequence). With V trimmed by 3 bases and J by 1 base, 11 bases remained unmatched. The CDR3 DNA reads TGTGCCAGCAGCTTCGGGACAGTCTCCTTGAGTAACTATGGCTACACCTTC. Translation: CASSFGTVSLSNYGYTF.

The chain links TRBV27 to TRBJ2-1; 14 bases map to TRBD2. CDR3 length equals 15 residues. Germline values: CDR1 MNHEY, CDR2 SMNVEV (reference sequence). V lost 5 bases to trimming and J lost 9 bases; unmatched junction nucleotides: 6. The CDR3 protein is CASSQTSGGAGEQFF. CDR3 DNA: TGTGCCAGCAGTCAGACTAGCGGGGGGGCGGGTGAGCAGTTCTTC.